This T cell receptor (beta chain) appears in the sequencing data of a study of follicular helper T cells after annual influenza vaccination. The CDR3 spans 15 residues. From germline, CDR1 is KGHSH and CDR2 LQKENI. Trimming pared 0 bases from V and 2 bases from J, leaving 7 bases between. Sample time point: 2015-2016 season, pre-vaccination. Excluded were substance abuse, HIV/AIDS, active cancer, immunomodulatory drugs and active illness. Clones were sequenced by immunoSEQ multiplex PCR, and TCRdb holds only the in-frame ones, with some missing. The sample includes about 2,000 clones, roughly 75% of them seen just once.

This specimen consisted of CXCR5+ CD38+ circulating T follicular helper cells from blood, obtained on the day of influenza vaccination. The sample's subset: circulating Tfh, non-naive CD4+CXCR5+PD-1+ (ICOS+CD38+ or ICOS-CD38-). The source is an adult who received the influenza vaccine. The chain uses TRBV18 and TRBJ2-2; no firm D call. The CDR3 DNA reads TGTGCCAGCTCACCACCGGGGAAAAACACCGGGGAGCTGTTTTTT. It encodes CASSPPGKNTGELFF.